This TCR beta chain was captured in a study of cytomegalovirus exposure and HLA in healthy donors. This clone was recorded once. PCR was performed using 60 Vbeta and 13 Jbeta primers. Measured with immunoSEQ multiplex PCR; TCRdb has only the in-frame clones, and not every one. The table includes some 170,000 clones, 65% to 80% detected once. This TCR was sampled from a woman in her twenties or thirties in good health and CMV-seronegative. Material: PBMCs.

The CDR3 DNA reads as TGTGCCAGCAGCTTGGGTGACAGCCCAAGCGACGAGCAGTACTTC. It encodes CASSLGDSPSDEQYF. This chain uses TRBV5-4 with TRBJ2-7; weak D call: TRBD1 (5 bases). This CDR3 has 15 residues. Looked up from germline, CDR1 is SGHNT and CDR2 is YYREEE (reference sequence). Trimming cost V 0 bases and J 5 bases, with 15 bases left between them.